This T cell receptor beta chain was identified during a study of blood T cell repertoires in COVID-19. Across the study: The United States, Italy and Spain supplied acute and convalescent COVID-19 samples.

Original handling: Cell counts per sample came from amplifying reference gene primers. The method was immunoSEQ multiplex PCR; TCRdb's version includes in-frame clones alone and lacks a portion of them. V and J calls and clone size are copied from that table; D and trimming were computed from the DNA. The sample shows 81,000 or so clones, 85% of them seen only once. Patients at the Seattle site were enrolled during active infection and followed longitudinally. Germline V gives CDR1 SGHNT, CDR2 YENEEA. V dropped 4 bases and J dropped 5 bases, with 21 bases sitting between them. This CDR3 spans 17 amino acids.

The chain recombines TRBV11-3 with TRBJ2-1, with D perhaps TRBD2 (6 bases). The material sequenced was peripheral blood. The sequence was collected from a man aged 50-60 years with COVID-19, enrolled during active disease. For the CDR3, the DNA is TGTGCCAGCAGCTCGGGACGCGGGGCCCGGGGCAACAATGAGCAGTTCTTC. It translates to CASSSGRGARGNNEQFF.